These 27 T cell receptor beta chains came from one sample sequenced in a study of control samples from healthy donors and cancer patients. TCRdb's copy holds only in-frame clones and misses some; the assay was immunoSEQ multiplex PCR. The table records about 120,000 clones, 89% of them present only once. The sample comprised blood. The receptors come from a man in his fifties or sixties in good health.

The chain employs TRBV6-5 and TRBJ2-4; no clear D gene. Trimming stripped 0 bases from V and 8 bases from J, with 11 bases between. The CDR3 runs to 14 residues. Per the germline V gene, CDR1 is MNHEY and CDR2 is SVGAGI. As DNA, the CDR3 is TGTGCCAGCAGTTACTCGGGCACCTCGTACATTCAGTACTTC. Translation gives CASSYSGTSYIQYF.

The chain recombines TRBV3-1 (or the pseudogene TRBV3-2) with TRBJ1-1; D is unclear. CDR3 size: 13 residues. V shed 0 bases and J shed 5 bases, with 7 bases lying between them. Germline CDR1 reads LGHDT; CDR2 reads YNNKEL (reference sequence). CDR3 sequence: CASSQDGRTEAFF. CDR3 coding DNA: TGTGCCAGCAGCCAAGATGGAAGGACTGAAGCTTTCTTT.

This chain joins TRBV4-2 and TRBJ1-2; D possibly corresponds to TRBD1 (5 bases). Germline values: CDR1 LGHNA, CDR2 YNFKEQ. The CDR3 is 14 residues long. V lost 4 bases and J lost 1, with 10 bases in between. CDR3 amino acids: CASSPDILNYGYTF. The CDR3, as DNA: TGTGCCAGCAGCCCGGACATTCTTAACTATGGCTACACCTTC.

This chain uses TRBV9 with TRBJ1-4; the D gene is possibly TRBD1 (5 bases). The CDR3 is made up of 14 amino acids. Germline lookup yields CDR1 SGDLS and CDR2 YYNGEE. Trimming stripped 2 bases from V and 4 bases from J, with 9 bases between. The CDR3: CASSVTGLNEKLFF. DNA for the CDR3: TGTGCCAGCAGCGTCACGGGACTTAATGAAAAACTGTTTTTT.

This clone occurred once. The gene calls are TRBV18 and TRBJ1-3; the D gene is possibly TRBD1 (5 bases). The germline V gene has CDR1 KGHSH and CDR2 LQKENI. CDR3 size: 16 residues. V lost 5 bases to trimming and J lost 0 bases, with 14 bases between them. DNA for the CDR3: TGTGCCAGCTCAATCACAGGTACCAGCTCTGGAAACACCATATATTTT. It translates to CASSITGTSSGNTIYF.

The rearrangement joins TRBV7-2 to TRBJ1-1; D not resolved. In germline, CDR1 is SGHTA, CDR2 FQGNSA. With 4 bases removed from V and 2 bases from J, the gap between germline ends came to 11 bases. The length of the CDR3 is 14 residues. The CDR3 spells CASSSITDNTEAFF. CDR3 nucleotides: TGTGCCAGCAGCTCCATTACAGATAACACTGAAGCTTTCTTT.

The rearrangement links TRBV7-6 to TRBJ2-3; D may be TRBD2 (7 bases). Trimming pared 0 bases from V and 5 bases from J, leaving 12 bases between. CDR3 length: 15 amino acids. Per germline, CDR1 SGHVS and CDR2 FNYEAQ. The CDR3 DNA reads as TGTGCCAGCAGCTTAGCGGGGGGGCAGGGAGATACGCAGTATTTT. The encoded protein is CASSLAGGQGDTQYF.

J is TRBJ2-5 and V is TRBV29-1; the D gene is possibly TRBD2 (6 bases). The CDR3 has 14 amino acids. Germline CDR1 is SQVTM and CDR2 is ANQGSEA. The germline V and J ends were trimmed by 4 bases and 2 bases, with 14 bases remaining between them. CDR3 residues: CSVVGSRGQETQYF. In DNA, the CDR3 is TGCAGCGTTGTGGGTTCGCGGGGACAAGAGACCCAGTACTTC.

Worth noting for this clone: The same CDR3 arises from other DNA sequences in this sample as well. The CDR3 here is CASSPGGPYEQYF. CDR3 in DNA: TGTGCCAGCTCACCAGGGGGCCCCTACGAGCAGTACTTC. This rearrangement joins TRBV18 to TRBJ2-7, with D possibly being TRBD1 (6 bases). Per the germline V gene, CDR1 is KGHSH and CDR2 is LQKENI. With 2 bases removed from V and 2 bases from J, the gap between germline ends came to 7 bases. The CDR3 covers 13 residues.

The rearrangement joins TRBV3-1 (or the pseudogene TRBV3-2) to TRBJ1-3, with D perhaps matching TRBD1 (5 bases). The CDR3 loop spans 16 amino acids. The V and J ends lost 5 bases and 0 bases respectively, with 14 bases between them. Germline CDR1 is LGHDT and CDR2 is YNNKEL (reference sequence). As DNA, the CDR3 is TGTGCCAGCAGCACTCGACAGACCCCCTCTGGAAACACCATATATTTT. Translating it yields CASSTRQTPSGNTIYF.

The CDR3 DNA reads as TGTGCCATCAGTGACCCCGACAGCTACGAGCAGTACTTC. It specifies CAISDPDSYEQYF. This sequence joins TRBV10-3 and TRBJ2-7; possible D gene TRBD1, 5 bases. CDR1 is ENHRY and CDR2 is SYGVKD in the germline V gene. Trimming pared 3 bases from V and 3 bases from J, leaving 9 bases between. The CDR3 runs to 13 residues.

CDR3 nucleotide sequence: TGTGCCAGCAGCTTAGGAGGAGTGGGGAACACTGAAGCTTTCTTT. It specifies CASSLGGVGNTEAFF. The chain uses TRBV7-2 and TRBJ1-1; D gene unclear. The V and J ends lost 1 base and 1 base respectively, with 10 bases between them. Germline lookup yields CDR1 SGHTA and CDR2 FQGNSA. The length of the CDR3 is 15 residues.

The chain is built from TRBV7-2 and TRBJ1-5; TRBD1 matches 7 bases. CDR3 length: 15 residues. After removal of 2 bases from V and 2 bases from J, the junction contained 3 bases not matched to a gene. Looked up from germline, CDR1 is SGHTA and CDR2 is FQGNSA. CDR3 sequence (DNA): TGTGCCAGCAGCTTAACTGGGACAGGCAATCAGCCCCAGCATTTT. Translating gives CASSLTGTGNQPQHF. Based on the CDR3 plus reference TRBV7-2 and TRBJ1-5, the full variable domain is GAGVSQSPSNKVTEKGKDVELRCDPISGHTALYWYRQSLGQGLEFLIYFQGNSAPDKSGLPSDRFSAERTGGSVSTLTIQRTQQEDSAVYLCASSLTGTGNQPQHFGDGTRLSIL.

The V call is TRBV2, the J call TRBJ2-3; 9 bases are shared with TRBD1. Trimming removed 4 bases from V and 1 base from J; junction bases left unmatched: 3. Looked up from germline, CDR1 is SNHLY and CDR2 is FYNNEI. The CDR3 is 15 amino acids. The CDR3 loop reads CASSGRDRGTDTQYF. CDR3 in DNA: TGTGCCAGCAGTGGGCGGGACAGGGGCACAGATACGCAGTATTTT.

The V call is TRBV15, the J call TRBJ2-5, with 9 bases that match TRBD1. V lost 1 base and J lost 4; bases outside the gene matches: 7. This CDR3 contains 16 residues. In germline, CDR1 is LNHNV, CDR2 YYDKDF (reference sequence). Here the CDR3 DNA reads TGTGCCACCAGCAGAGCTAGGACAGGGGCGGGAGAGACCCAGTACTTC. Translated, it gives CATSRARTGAGETQYF.

The CDR3 bases are TGCGCCAGCAGCTCAGACTCGGGAGGCGGAAACACCATATATTTT. It translates to CASSSDSGGGNTIYF. V and J are TRBV5-1 and TRBJ1-3; D uncertain. This CDR3 is 15 amino acids long. V shed 3 bases and J shed 4 bases, with 14 bases lying between them. Germline V lookup: CDR1 SGHRS, CDR2 YFSETQ.

Only one count was recorded for this clone. The J gene is TRBJ1-1, the V gene TRBV10-2; 10 bases map to TRBD1. The CDR3 loop spans 16 amino acids. J lost 8 bases, V lost 3 bases, and 12 bases had no gene match. Germline V gene data show CDR1 as WSHSY and CDR2 as SAAADI. DNA of the CDR3: TGCGCCAGCAGTGATGGGGACAGGGGTCGACCCCGGGAAGCTTTCTTT. It is translated as CASSDGDRGRPREAFF.

The table lists this clone with a count of one. The rearrangement joins TRBV6-6 to TRBJ1-2, with D perhaps TRBD1 (5 bases). V was clipped by 6 bases and J by 3 bases, with 17 bases between them. The CDR3 has 15 amino acids. Germline V CDR1 and CDR2: MNHNY, SVGAGI (reference sequence). As DNA, the CDR3 is TGTGCCAGCAGCCCACCTCAGACAGAGCACTATGGCTACACCTTC. Encoded protein: CASSPPQTEHYGYTF.

The V gene is TRBV5-4, the J gene TRBJ2-3, with 9 bases matching TRBD1. The junction had 3 bases not matched to a gene; V was cut back by 4 bases and J by 3 bases. Germline CDR1 reads SGHNT; CDR2 reads YYREEE (reference sequence). CDR3 length: 14 amino acids. CDR3 sequence (DNA): TGTGCCAGCAGCAGCGGACAGGGGACAGATACGCAGTATTTT. It codes for CASSSGQGTDTQYF. Complete variable domain (other parts from reference TRBV5-4 and TRBJ2-3): ETGVTQSPTHLIKTRGQQVTLRCSSQSGHNTVSWYQQALGQGPQFIFQYYREEENGRGNFPPRFSGLQFPNYSSELNVNALELDDSALYLCASSSGQGTDTQYFGPGTRLTVL.

This clone was seen a single time. The rearrangement joins TRBV9 to TRBJ1-3; D is unresolved. The germline gives CDR1 SGDLS, CDR2 YYNGEE. This CDR3 contains 12 residues. Trimming removed 4 bases at V and 10 bases at J, with 12 bases between. The CDR3 bases are TGTGCCAGCAGCCCAGACCCGAGGACCATATATTTT. This encodes CASSPDPRTIYF.

The chain employs TRBV18 and TRBJ1-2, with 8 bases fitting TRBD1. This CDR3 region has 15 residues. CDR1 and CDR2 from the germline V gene are KGHSH and LQKENI. V was clipped by 6 bases and J by 7 bases; unmatched bases: 13. CDR3 nucleotides: TGTGCCAGCTCCCGGGGGGGACAGGAGCCCTCTGGCTACACCTTC. Amino acids: CASSRGGQEPSGYTF. Full variable domain (remainder filled in from reference TRBV18 and TRBJ1-2): NAGVMQNPRHLVRRRGQEARLRCSPMKGHSHVYWYRQLPEEGLKFMVYLQKENIIDESGMPKERFSAEFPKEGPSILRIQQVVRGDSAAYFCASSRGGQEPSGYTFGSGTRLTVV.

V usage is TRBV30 and J usage is TRBJ1-3; D unresolved. The germline gives CDR1 GTSNPN, CDR2 SVGIG (reference sequence). The CDR3 covers 14 residues. V was pared by 1 base and J by 2 bases, with 9 bases between. The CDR3 DNA is TGTGCCTGGAGTGAGACTGTCGCTGGAAACACCATATATTTT. Translated: CAWSETVAGNTIYF.

The rearrangement joins TRBV6-5 to TRBJ2-5; D may correspond to TRBD1 or TRBD2 (7 bases each). V was clipped by 7 bases and J by 4 bases, with 16 bases between them. The CDR3 is made up of 14 amino acids. Germline lookup yields CDR1 MNHEY and CDR2 SVGAGI. CDR3: CASTSPGGGETQYF. CDR3 bases: TGTGCCAGCACCAGTCCAGGGGGGGGAGAGACCCAGTACTTC.

With regard to this clone: The junction departs from germline at one end; a sequencing error may be responsible. The V and J genes are TRBV15 and TRBJ1-6; a weak D match, TRBD1 (5 bases). The CDR3 runs to 15 residues. Germline CDR1 is LNHNV and CDR2 is YYDKDF (reference sequence). The CDR3 DNA reads TGTGCCACCAGCGGAGACGGGACGAGGAATTCACCCCTCCACTTT. Its protein is CATSGDGTRNSPLHF.

The CDR3 bases are TGTGCCAGCAGTAGCGAGGCTAGCACTGAAGCTTTCTTT. It encodes CASSSEASTEAFF. The rearrangement joins TRBV12-3 or TRBV12-4 to TRBJ1-1, with no clear D. The CDR3 sequence is 13 residues long. Between the trimmed V and J ends, which lost 5 bases and 4 bases, there was a span of 11 bases.

The chain uses TRBV14 and TRBJ1-1; D gene unclear. This CDR3 is built from 13 residues. Germline V lookup: CDR1 SGHDN, CDR2 FVKESK. Between the trimmed V and J ends, which lost 4 bases and 7 bases, there was a span of 13 bases. Here the CDR3 reads CASSPQVWDEAFF. CDR3 nucleotide sequence: TGTGCCAGCAGCCCCCAAGTATGGGATGAAGCTTTCTTT.

This rearrangement joins TRBV14 to TRBJ2-4; D remains unclear. Germline lookup yields CDR1 SGHDN and CDR2 FVKESK. Trimming took 3 bases from V and 5 from J, leaving 29 bases between them. This CDR3 has 20 residues. The CDR3 DNA reads as TGTGCCAGCAGCCAGCAGTGGCCCCCGATGGTCAGGAGACTGGAAAACATTCAGTACTTC. Amino acids: CASSQQWPPMVRRLENIQYF. Full variable domain (rest looked up from reference TRBV14 and TRBJ2-4): EAGVTQFPSHSVIEKGQTVTLRCDPISGHDNLYWYRRVMGKEIKFLLHFVKESKQDESGMPNNRFLAERTGGTYSTLKVQPAELEDSGVYFCASSQQWPPMVRRLENIQYFGAGTRLSVL.